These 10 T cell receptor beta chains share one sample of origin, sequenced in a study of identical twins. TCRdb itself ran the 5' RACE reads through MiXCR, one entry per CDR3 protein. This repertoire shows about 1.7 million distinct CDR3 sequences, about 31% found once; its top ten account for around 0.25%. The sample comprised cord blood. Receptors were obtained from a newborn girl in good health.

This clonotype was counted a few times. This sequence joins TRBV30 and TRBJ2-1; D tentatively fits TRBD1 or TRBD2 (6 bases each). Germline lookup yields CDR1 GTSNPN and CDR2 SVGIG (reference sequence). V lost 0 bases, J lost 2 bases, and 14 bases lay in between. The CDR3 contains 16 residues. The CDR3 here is CAWSVAGGLPYNEQFF. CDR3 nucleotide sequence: TGTGCCTGGAGTGTAGCCGGGGGCCTCCCCTACAATGAGCAGTTCTTC.

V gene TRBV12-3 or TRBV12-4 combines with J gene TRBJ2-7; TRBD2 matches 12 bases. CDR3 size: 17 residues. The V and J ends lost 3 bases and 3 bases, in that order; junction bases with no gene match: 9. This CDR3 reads CASSLRTSGNLGYEQYF. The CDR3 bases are TGTGCCAGCAGTTTGCGGACTAGCGGGAATCTCGGCTACGAGCAGTACTTC.

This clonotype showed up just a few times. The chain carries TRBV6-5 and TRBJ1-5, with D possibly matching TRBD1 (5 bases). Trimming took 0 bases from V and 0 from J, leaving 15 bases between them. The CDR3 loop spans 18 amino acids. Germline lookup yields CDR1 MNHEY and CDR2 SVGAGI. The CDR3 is CASSYSFPGLLSNQPQHF. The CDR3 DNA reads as TGTGCCAGCAGTTACTCGTTCCCAGGGTTACTTAGCAATCAGCCCCAGCATTTT.

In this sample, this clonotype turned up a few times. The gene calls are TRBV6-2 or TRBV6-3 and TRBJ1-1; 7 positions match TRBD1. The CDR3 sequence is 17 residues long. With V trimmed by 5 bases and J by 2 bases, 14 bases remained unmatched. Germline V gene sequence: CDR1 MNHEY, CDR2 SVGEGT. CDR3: CASSDRQGLWSNTEAFF. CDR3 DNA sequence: TGTGCCAGCAGTGACCGACAGGGTCTTTGGTCCAACACTGAAGCTTTCTTT.

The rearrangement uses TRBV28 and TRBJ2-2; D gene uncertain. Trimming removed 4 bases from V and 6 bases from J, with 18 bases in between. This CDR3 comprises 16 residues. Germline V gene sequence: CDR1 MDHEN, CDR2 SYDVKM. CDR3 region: CASSSWRALGSGELFF. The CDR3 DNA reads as TGTGCCAGCAGTTCGTGGCGCGCCCTCGGATCCGGGGAGCTGTTTTTT.

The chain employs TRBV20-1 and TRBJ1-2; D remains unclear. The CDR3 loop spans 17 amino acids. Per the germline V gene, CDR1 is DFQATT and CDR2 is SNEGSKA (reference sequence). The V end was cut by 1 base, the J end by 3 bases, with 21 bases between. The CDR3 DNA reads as TGCAGTGCTAGAGCGCGGCGAAAGGGCCCGTTACACTATGGCTACACCTTC. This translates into CSARARRKGPLHYGYTF.

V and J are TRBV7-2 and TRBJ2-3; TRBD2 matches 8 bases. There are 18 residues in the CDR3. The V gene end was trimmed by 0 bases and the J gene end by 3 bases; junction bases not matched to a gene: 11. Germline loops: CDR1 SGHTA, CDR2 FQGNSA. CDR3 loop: CASSLALLSGTSTDTQYF. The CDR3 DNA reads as TGTGCCAGCAGCTTAGCGCTTCTCAGCGGGACTAGTACAGATACGCAGTATTTT.

The CDR3, as DNA: TGTGCCAGCAGTAGTGGGTTCCCCTCTCTCTACGAGCAGTACTTC. Protein: CASSSGFPSLYEQYF. The V gene is TRBV6-6, the J gene TRBJ2-7; D is uncertain. The germline V and J ends were trimmed by 5 bases and 3 bases, with 17 bases remaining between them. The CDR3 contains 15 residues. Looked up from germline, CDR1 is MNHNY and CDR2 is SVGAGI (reference sequence).

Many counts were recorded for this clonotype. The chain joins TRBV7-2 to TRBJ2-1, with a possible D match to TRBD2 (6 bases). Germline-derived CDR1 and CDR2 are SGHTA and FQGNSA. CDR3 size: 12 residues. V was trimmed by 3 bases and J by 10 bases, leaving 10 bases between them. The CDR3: CASSFGRGEQFF. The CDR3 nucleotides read TGTGCCAGCAGCTTTGGGCGGGGCGAGCAGTTCTTC.

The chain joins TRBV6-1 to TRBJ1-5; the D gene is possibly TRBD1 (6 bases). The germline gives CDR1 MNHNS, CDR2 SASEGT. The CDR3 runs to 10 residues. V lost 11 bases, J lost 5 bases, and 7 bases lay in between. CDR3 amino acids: CAGGHQPQHF. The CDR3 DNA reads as TGTGCCGGGGGCCATCAGCCCCAGCATTTT.